This T cell receptor (beta chain) was recorded in a study of OX40 agonist ivuxolimab in advanced cancers. About this clone: Its matching antigen is unknown.

CDR3 length equals 12 residues. Germline V lookup: CDR1 SGHVS, CDR2 FQNEAQ. V was pared by 8 bases and J by 1 base, with 6 bases between. TCRdb keeps only in-frame clones here, not all; method: immunoSEQ multiplex PCR. This table has 60,000 or so clones, 80% to 90% appearing once. Broader study findings: By week 6 at 0.1 to 3.0 mg/kg, blood CD4+ and CD8+ T cells had expanded clonally. Researchers report that CD8+ T cells had, on average, more expanded clones than CD4+. Antigen targets of the expanded peripheral T cells went undetermined.

The starting material was CD4+ or CD8+ T cells sorted from blood, obtained in a trial of the OX40 agonist ivuxolimab. The sequence was collected from an adult with an advanced solid tumor such as melanoma, head and neck, liver or kidney cancer. V and J are TRBV7-8 and TRBJ2-1; D gene uncertain. CDR3 sequence: CASDDSYNEQFF. CDR3 DNA: TGTGCCAGCGACGATTCCTACAATGAGCAGTTCTTC.